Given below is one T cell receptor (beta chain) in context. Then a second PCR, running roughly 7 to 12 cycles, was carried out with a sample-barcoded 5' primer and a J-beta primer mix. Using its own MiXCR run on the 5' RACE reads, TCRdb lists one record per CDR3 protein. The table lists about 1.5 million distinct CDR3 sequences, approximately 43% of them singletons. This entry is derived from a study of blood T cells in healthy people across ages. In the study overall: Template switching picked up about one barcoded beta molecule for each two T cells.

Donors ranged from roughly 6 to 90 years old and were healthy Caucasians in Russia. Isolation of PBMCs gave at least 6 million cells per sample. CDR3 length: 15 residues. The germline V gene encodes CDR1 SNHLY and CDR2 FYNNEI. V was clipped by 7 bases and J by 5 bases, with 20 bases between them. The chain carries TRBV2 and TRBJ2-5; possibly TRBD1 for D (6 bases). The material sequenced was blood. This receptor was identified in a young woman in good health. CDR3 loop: CASNGQSGGIETQYF. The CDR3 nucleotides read TGTGCCAGCAACGGACAGTCGGGCGGTATCGAGACCCAGTACTTC.